The 24 T cell receptor beta chains below all came from one sample that was sequenced in a study of CD8+ T cells in alopecia areata. Stated treatment: oral pan-JAK inhibitor, 5-10 mg twice daily. Following RNA extraction, reverse transcription yielded cDNA that acted as the sequencing template. The protocol was immunoSEQ multiplex PCR, while the TCRdb copy is restricted to in-frame clones and leaves out a portion. Among about 87,000 clones listed, about 71% were seen once. The sample in question was CD8+ T cells sorted from blood, obtained between weeks 43 and 45, from a patient treated with tofacitinib. The receptors were gathered from a human donor with alopecia areata.

This clone came up a few times. The chain carries TRBV5-5 and TRBJ2-7; possible D gene TRBD2, 6 bases. The germline CDR1 and CDR2 sequences are SGHKS and YYEKEE (reference sequence). Between the trimmed V and J ends, which lost 0 bases and 0 bases, there was a span of 10 bases. The CDR3 length is 15 residues. The CDR3 DNA sequence: TGTGCCAGCAGCTTGGAGTCGGGGGTCTCCTACGAGCAGTACTTC. This sequence encodes CASSLESGVSYEQYF.

The chain has TRBV18 and TRBJ2-1; D is perhaps TRBD1 or TRBD2 (6 bases each). CDR3 length equals 14 residues. Germline CDR1 reads KGHSH; CDR2 reads LQKENI. Trimming took off 2 bases at V and 7 bases at J, with 12 bases between the two ends. The CDR3: CASSPGGSGNEQFF. Here the CDR3 DNA reads TGTGCCAGCTCACCAGGGGGCAGCGGGAATGAGCAGTTCTTC.

The chain employs TRBV5-6 and TRBJ2-2; perhaps TRBD2 as D (6 bases). This CDR3 has 16 residues. V lost 2 bases and J lost 3, with 14 bases in between. Germline V gene sequence: CDR1 SGHDT, CDR2 YYEEEE. The CDR3 loop reads CASSFQYRDYTGELFF. CDR3 in DNA: TGTGCCAGCAGCTTTCAATATCGGGACTACACCGGGGAGCTGTTTTTT. Full variable domain (remainder filled in from reference TRBV5-6 and TRBJ2-2): DAGVTQSPTHLIKTRGQQVTLRCSPKSGHDTVSWYQQALGQGPQFIFQYYEEEERQRGNFPDRFSGHQFPNYSSELNVNALLLGDSALYLCASSFQYRDYTGELFFGEGSRLTVL.

The gene calls are TRBV5-6 and TRBJ2-7; D perhaps matches TRBD1 (5 bases). V was pared by 4 bases and J by 3 bases, with 20 bases between. Looked up from germline, CDR1 is SGHDT and CDR2 is YYEEEE. This CDR3 is built from 16 residues. As DNA, the CDR3 is TGTGCCAGCAGCCCAAGCCCAGGGTTGGGATACTACGAGCAGTACTTC. Encoded protein: CASSPSPGLGYYEQYF.

This chain connects TRBV30 to TRBJ1-4; unclear D gene. Trimming pared 4 bases from V and 1 base from J, leaving 7 bases between. The V gene's germline CDR1 is GTSNPN and CDR2 SVGIG (reference sequence). This CDR3 has 13 amino acids. The CDR3 DNA reads TGTGCCTGGACCCCGGGAACTAATGAAAAACTGTTTTTT. As protein: CAWTPGTNEKLFF.

This clone has only one observation. The gene calls are TRBV7-6 and TRBJ2-5; possible D gene TRBD2, 5 bases. V lost 2 bases, J lost 4 bases, and 14 bases lay in between. Germline V gives CDR1 SGHVS, CDR2 FNYEAQ. This CDR3 is 15 amino acids long. DNA for the CDR3: TGTGCCAGCAGCTTAACCCGGGAAGGCAGAGAGACCCAGTACTTC. Its protein product is CASSLTREGRETQYF.

The chain links TRBV2 to TRBJ1-5; unclear D gene. The V gene's germline CDR1 is SNHLY and CDR2 FYNNEI. The CDR3 runs 12 residues. The V end was cut by 0 bases, the J end by 11 bases, with 8 bases between. The CDR3, as DNA: TGTGCCAGCAGTGAAGCGGGTCGGTCCCAGCATTTT. Amino acid sequence: CASSEAGRSQHF.

The rearrangement uses TRBV28 and TRBJ1-4; D may be TRBD1 (5 bases). The germline gives CDR1 MDHEN, CDR2 SYDVKM. The CDR3 has 13 residues. The V end was cut by 8 bases, the J end by 7 bases, with 14 bases between. The CDR3 region has the DNA TGTGCCAGCCACCCCGGGGCTGGTGAAAAACTGTTTTTT. Amino acid sequence: CASHPGAGEKLFF. Looking up the rest from reference TRBV28 and TRBJ1-4 gives the full variable domain: DVKVTQSSRYLVKRTGEKVFLECVQDMDHENMFWYRQDPGLGLRLIYFSYDVKMKEKGDIPEGYSVSREKKERFSLILESASTNQTSMYLCASHPGAGEKLFFGSGTQLSVL.

The chain couples TRBV7-9 to TRBJ2-2; D is unclear. The CDR3 length is 10 residues. Per germline, CDR1 SEHNR and CDR2 FQNEAQ (reference sequence). Trimming removed 6 bases from V and 5 bases from J, with 1 base in between. The CDR3 region is CASSTGELFF. CDR3 sequence (DNA): TGTGCCAGCAGTACCGGGGAGCTGTTTTTT.

The chain is built from TRBV19 and TRBJ1-6; 8 positions match TRBD1. V lost 4 bases and J lost 9; bases outside the gene matches: 8. The CDR3 has 15 amino acids. From germline, CDR1 is LNHDA and CDR2 SQIVND (reference sequence). The CDR3 here is CASSRSGTGGSPLHF. The CDR3 nucleotides read TGTGCCAGTAGTAGATCCGGGACAGGAGGTTCACCCCTCCACTTT.

This clone occurred a few times. The rearrangement uses TRBV7-9 and TRBJ1-1, with a weak D call TRBD1 (5 bases). Per the germline V gene, CDR1 is SEHNR and CDR2 is FQNEAQ (reference sequence). The CDR3 is 13 residues long. V lost 5 bases to trimming and J lost 4 bases, with 11 bases between them. The CDR3 DNA is TGTGCCAGCAGCCCGGATGGGGGCACTGAAGCTTTCTTT. Protein sequence: CASSPDGGTEAFF.

The chain carries TRBV9 and TRBJ1-2; D is unresolved. This CDR3 spans 11 amino acids. Trimming removed 0 bases at V and 6 bases at J, with 3 bases between. Germline assignment: CDR1 SGDLS and CDR2 YYNGEE. This CDR3 is CASSVGNGYTF. CDR3 sequence (DNA): TGTGCCAGCAGCGTAGGTAATGGCTACACCTTC.

The chain carries TRBV7-9 and TRBJ2-3, with 10 positions matching TRBD1. The CDR3 sequence is 14 residues long. The germline CDR1 and CDR2 sequences are SEHNR and FQNEAQ (reference sequence). The ends lost 3 bases at V and 12 bases at J; junction bases unmatched: 9. The CDR3 DNA sequence: TGTGCCAGCAGCTTGCCGGGACAGGGGCCCAGTCAGTATTTT. Translated, it gives CASSLPGQGPSQYF.

The sample holds a few counts of this clone. The chain couples TRBV5-1 to TRBJ2-7; 7 positions agree with TRBD2. Germline V gene sequence: CDR1 SGHRS, CDR2 YFSETQ. There are 14 residues in the CDR3. Germline trimming cut 4 bases from V and 2 bases from J; bases unmatched to any gene: 6. CDR3 protein: CASSGGDGAYEQYF. CDR3 sequence (DNA): TGCGCCAGCAGCGGGGGGGACGGAGCCTACGAGCAGTACTTC.

The gene calls are TRBV25-1 and TRBJ2-1; D is ambiguous. Trimming pared 4 bases from V and 4 bases from J, leaving 5 bases between. The CDR3 has 12 residues. The V gene's germline CDR1 is MGHDK and CDR2 SYGVNS. The CDR3: CASSGGYNEQFF. Here the CDR3 DNA reads TGTGCCAGCAGTGGTGGGTACAATGAGCAGTTCTTC.

V gene TRBV29-1 combines with J gene TRBJ2-7, with no clear D. This CDR3 has 14 residues. The germline V gene has CDR1 SQVTM and CDR2 ANQGSEA. With 1 base removed from V and 6 bases from J, the gap between germline ends came to 16 bases. CDR3 nucleotides: TGCAGCGTTGAAGGCCCCGGGTTAACGGGCGAGCAGTACTTC. Encoded protein: CSVEGPGLTGEQYF.

This rearrangement joins TRBV29-1 to TRBJ2-1; 11 bases map to TRBD2. The germline CDR1 and CDR2 sequences are SQVTM and ANQGSEA. CDR3 length: 14 residues. With V trimmed by 4 bases and J by 9 bases, 8 bases remained unmatched. CDR3 amino acids: CSVAGTSGGREQFF. CDR3 nucleotides: TGCAGCGTTGCCGGGACTAGCGGCGGACGTGAGCAGTTCTTC.

This clone appeared a single time. This sequence joins TRBV6-5 and TRBJ2-3, with TRBD1 as a possible D gene (5 bases). The germline V gene has CDR1 MNHEY and CDR2 SVGAGI. The CDR3 length is 14 residues. V was shortened by 6 bases and J by 1 base, with 11 bases between the two germline ends. CDR3 in amino acids: CASRPGAGTDTQYF. The CDR3 DNA reads TGTGCCAGCAGACCTGGGGCAGGCACAGATACGCAGTATTTT.

V is TRBV4-1 and J is TRBJ2-7; D gene unclear. The CDR3 sequence is 15 residues long. V dropped 0 bases and J dropped 3 bases, with 12 bases sitting between them. In germline, CDR1 is MGHRA, CDR2 YSYEKL. CDR3 loop: CASSQDPASNYEQYF. CDR3 nucleotides: TGCGCCAGCAGCCAAGATCCAGCTTCCAACTACGAGCAGTACTTC.

V usage is TRBV27 and J usage is TRBJ2-7; tentatively, D is TRBD1 or TRBD2 (5 bases each). This CDR3 is built from 11 residues. The germline V and J ends were trimmed by 9 bases and 3 bases, with 9 bases remaining between them. Germline V CDR1 and CDR2: MNHEY, SMNVEV (reference sequence). The CDR3: CASTRGYEQYF. In DNA form, the CDR3 reads TGTGCCAGTACTAGGGGCTACGAGCAGTACTTC.

V gene TRBV19 combines with J gene TRBJ1-1; TRBD1 matches 9 bases. The germline CDR1 and CDR2 sequences are LNHDA and SQIVND (reference sequence). The V and J ends lost 3 bases and 3 bases, in that order; junction bases with no gene match: 2. There are 14 residues in the CDR3. CDR3 sequence (DNA): TGTGCCAGTAGTATTGGACAGGGGCACACTGAAGCTTTCTTT. Translated: CASSIGQGHTEAFF.

V and J are TRBV10-3 and TRBJ2-2, with 7 bases that match TRBD1. V lost 10 bases to trimming and J lost 7 bases; unmatched junction nucleotides: 15. The germline CDR1 and CDR2 sequences are ENHRY and SYGVKD. The CDR3 spans 15 residues. The CDR3 nucleotides are TGTGCCACCAGCTTTTCGGCAGGGGGTAACGGGGAGCTGTTTTTT. Its protein product is CATSFSAGGNGELFF.

This chain joins TRBV5-1 and TRBJ2-7; a possible D gene is TRBD1 (5 bases). V was pared by 0 bases and J by 3 bases, with 7 bases between. This CDR3 comprises 13 residues. Germline V gene data show CDR1 as SGHRS and CDR2 as YFSETQ. CDR3 sequence reads: CASSLGTLYEQYF. The CDR3 DNA is TGCGCCAGCAGCTTGGGGACACTCTACGAGCAGTACTTC.

This rearrangement joins TRBV6-6 to TRBJ1-1; D possibly corresponds to TRBD1 (5 bases). Trimming removed 2 bases from V and 4 bases from J, with 17 bases in between. CDR1 MNHNY and CDR2 SVGAGI come from the germline V gene (reference sequence). This CDR3 region has 16 residues. The CDR3 sequence is CASSYPQGSGATEAFF. CDR3 DNA: TGTGCCAGCAGTTACCCCCAGGGTAGCGGGGCCACTGAAGCTTTCTTT.